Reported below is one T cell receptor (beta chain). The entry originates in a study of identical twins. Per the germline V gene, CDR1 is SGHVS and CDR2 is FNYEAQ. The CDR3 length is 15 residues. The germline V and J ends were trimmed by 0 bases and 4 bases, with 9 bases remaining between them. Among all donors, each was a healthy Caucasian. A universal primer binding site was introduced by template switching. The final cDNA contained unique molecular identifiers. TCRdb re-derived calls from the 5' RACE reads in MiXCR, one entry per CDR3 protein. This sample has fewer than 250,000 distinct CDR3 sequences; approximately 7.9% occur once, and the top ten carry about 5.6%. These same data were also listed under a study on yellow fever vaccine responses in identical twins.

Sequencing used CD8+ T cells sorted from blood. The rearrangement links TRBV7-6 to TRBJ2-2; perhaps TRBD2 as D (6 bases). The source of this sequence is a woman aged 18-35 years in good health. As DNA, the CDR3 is TGTGCCAGCAGCTTAGCGGGGGGAACCACCGGGGAGCTGTTTTTT. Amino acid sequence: CASSLAGGTTGELFF. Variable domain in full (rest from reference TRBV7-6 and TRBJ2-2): GAGVSQSPRYKVTKRGQDVALRCDPISGHVSLYWYRQALGQGPEFLTYFNYEAQQDKSGLPNDRFSAERPEGSISTLTIQRTEQRDSAMYRCASSLAGGTTGELFFGEGSRLTVL.